The 15 T cell receptor beta chains in this list originate from one sample, sequenced in a study of T cell responses to AZD1222 COVID-19 vaccine. Using immunoSEQ multiplex PCR, the repertoire was profiled, and TCRdb retains in-frame clones only, with some absent. The sample has around 160,000 clones; about 90% are singletons. The input for sequencing was peripheral blood, taken 28 days after the second AZD1222 dose. Receptors were obtained from an adult who received the AZD1222 COVID-19 vaccine.

The V call is TRBV6-1, the J call TRBJ1-5; the D is unclear. V was cut by 1 base and J by 6 bases, with 13 bases left in between. CDR1 and CDR2 (germline): MNHNS, SASEGT. The CDR3 loop spans 15 amino acids. The CDR3 region has the DNA TGTGCCAGCAGTGAAGTCTTTTCCAGAGGTCAGCCCCAGCATTTT. Encoded protein: CASSEVFSRGQPQHF.

The rearrangement joins TRBV6-4 to TRBJ1-2; D possibly corresponds to TRBD1 (5 bases). The CDR3 totals 18 residues. The V and J ends lost 6 bases and 1 base respectively, with 24 bases between them. Germline CDR1 and CDR2: MRHNA and SNTAGT. CDR3: CASRERPPGRTHNYGYTF. The CDR3 bases are TGTGCCAGCAGAGAAAGGCCCCCGGGACGTACTCATAACTATGGCTACACCTTC.

This chain connects TRBV7-9 to TRBJ2-5, with 10 bases aligning to TRBD2. The CDR3 consists of 16 residues. CDR1 is SEHNR, CDR2 FQNEAQ, per germline (reference sequence). V was clipped by 2 bases and J by 6 bases; unmatched bases: 9. In nucleotides, the CDR3 is TGTGCCAGCAGCTTAACTTCAAGCGGGGGGGCGCAGACCCAGTACTTC. Translated, it gives CASSLTSSGGAQTQYF.

The rearrangement joins TRBV5-4 to TRBJ1-5, with D perhaps TRBD1 (5 bases). The V end was cut by 1 base, the J end by 8 bases, with 10 bases between. The CDR3 sequence is 13 residues long. Germline CDR1 and CDR2: SGHNT and YYREEE (reference sequence). The CDR3 sequence is CASSLSGGEPQHF. CDR3 sequence (DNA): TGTGCCAGCAGCTTGAGTGGGGGTGAGCCCCAGCATTTT.

The chain uses TRBV6-2 or TRBV6-3 and TRBJ2-7; D unclear. The ends were cut back, 4 bases at V and 4 bases at J, with 11 bases in the middle. CDR1 is MNHEY, CDR2 SVGEGT, per germline. This CDR3 comprises 13 residues. CDR3 residues: CASSSSAGYEQYF. Written as DNA, the CDR3 is TGTGCCAGCAGTTCCTCAGCCGGATACGAGCAGTACTTC.

This rearrangement joins TRBV14 to TRBJ1-1, with 7 nucleotides matching TRBD1. The CDR3 has 17 amino acids. Germline assignment: CDR1 SGHDN and CDR2 FVKESK. Trimming cost V 0 bases and J 5 bases; bases outside gene matches: 12. Here the CDR3 reads CASSQDRGRGVWTEAFF. The CDR3 DNA reads as TGTGCCAGCAGCCAAGATAGGGGGCGCGGAGTATGGACTGAAGCTTTCTTT.

This rearrangement joins TRBV9 to TRBJ1-1, with no clear D. V lost 0 bases to trimming and J lost 3 bases, with 12 bases between them. The CDR3 has 15 amino acids. Per the germline V gene, CDR1 is SGDLS and CDR2 is YYNGEE. CDR3 DNA sequence: TGTGCCAGCAGCGTAGACGGATATGAAGACACTGAAGCTTTCTTT. Protein sequence: CASSVDGYEDTEAFF.

V gene TRBV18 combines with J gene TRBJ1-2, with D possibly matching TRBD1 (5 bases). V was pared by 2 bases and J by 0 bases, with 13 bases between. Germline V lookup: CDR1 KGHSH, CDR2 LQKENI. This CDR3 is built from 16 residues. The CDR3 region is CASSPWGGTTNYGYTF. CDR3 coding DNA: TGTGCCAGCTCACCATGGGGAGGGACGACTAACTATGGCTACACCTTC.

V and J are TRBV2 and TRBJ1-1; D is unclear. CDR3 length: 14 residues. In germline, CDR1 is SNHLY, CDR2 FYNNEI. V was shortened by 6 bases and J by 2 bases, with 13 bases between the two germline ends. This CDR3 reads CASRGSQINTEAFF. The CDR3 DNA is TGTGCCAGCAGGGGGTCACAGATTAACACTGAAGCTTTCTTT.

This clone was observed a single time. The chain recombines TRBV6-5 with TRBJ2-7; 13 bases are a match to TRBD2. Germline V gives CDR1 MNHEY, CDR2 SVGAGI. Unmatched junction bases numbered 4, after V lost 2 bases and J lost 6 bases. This CDR3 contains 15 residues. CDR3 coding DNA: TGTGCCAGCAGTTACCAGAGACTAGCGGGAGGCGAGCAGTACTTC. Translated, it gives CASSYQRLAGGEQYF.

V usage is TRBV28 and J usage is TRBJ1-2; D perhaps matches TRBD1 (5 bases). Germline loops: CDR1 MDHEN, CDR2 SYDVKM. The ends were cut back, 4 bases at V and 7 bases at J, with 16 bases in the middle. The CDR3 sequence is 14 residues long. CDR3: CASSYLVQASGYTF. In DNA, the CDR3 is TGTGCCAGCAGTTACCTCGTACAGGCTTCTGGCTACACCTTC.

This sequence joins TRBV6-1 and TRBJ2-1; 7 bases line up with TRBD1. Germline CDR1 is MNHNS and CDR2 is SASEGT. Trimming at V came to 2 bases and at J to 4 bases, leaving 8 bases not matched to a gene. This CDR3 region has 16 residues. This CDR3 is CASSETGTVGYNEQFF. CDR3 coding DNA: TGTGCCAGCAGTGAAACCGGGACAGTAGGGTACAATGAGCAGTTCTTC.

V gene TRBV5-1 combines with J gene TRBJ1-3; D not certain. Per the germline V gene, CDR1 is SGHRS and CDR2 is YFSETQ. The V gene lost 0 bases and the J gene lost 0 bases, with 7 bases spanning the gap. The CDR3 is made up of 15 amino acids. The CDR3 protein is CASSLDRSSGNTIYF. The CDR3 region has the DNA TGCGCCAGCAGCTTGGACAGAAGCTCTGGAAACACCATATATTTT.

The chain uses TRBV5-1 and TRBJ2-2; D is unresolved. Germline CDR1 reads SGHRS; CDR2 reads YFSETQ. V lost 0 bases and J 4 bases, leaving 4 bases between the germline ends. CDR3 length: 13 residues. In nucleotides, the CDR3 is TGCGCCAGCAGCTTGGGCAGCACCGGGGAGCTGTTTTTT. This sequence encodes CASSLGSTGELFF.

The chain is built from TRBV7-2 and TRBJ1-3, with D possibly TRBD1 on 6 matching bases. CDR3 length: 15 residues. The V end lost 5 bases, the J end lost 2 bases, and 13 bases lay between the germline ends. Germline V gene sequence: CDR1 SGHTA, CDR2 FQGNSA. The CDR3 region has the DNA TGTGCCAGCAGCCCGTGGGGGGCGGCTGGAAACACCATATATTTT. It specifies CASSPWGAAGNTIYF.